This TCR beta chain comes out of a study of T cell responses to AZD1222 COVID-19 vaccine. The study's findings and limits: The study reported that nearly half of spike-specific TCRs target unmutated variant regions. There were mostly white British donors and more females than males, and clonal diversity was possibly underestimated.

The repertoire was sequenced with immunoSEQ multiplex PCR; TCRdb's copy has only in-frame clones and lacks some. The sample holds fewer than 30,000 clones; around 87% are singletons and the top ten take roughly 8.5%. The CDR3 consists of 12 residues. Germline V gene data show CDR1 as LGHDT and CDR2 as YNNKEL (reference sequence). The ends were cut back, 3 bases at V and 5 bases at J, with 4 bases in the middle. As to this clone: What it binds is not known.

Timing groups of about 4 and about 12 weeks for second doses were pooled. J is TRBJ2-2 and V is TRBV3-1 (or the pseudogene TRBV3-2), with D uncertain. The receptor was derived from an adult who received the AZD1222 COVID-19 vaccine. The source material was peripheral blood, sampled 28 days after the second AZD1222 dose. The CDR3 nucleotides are TGTGCCAGCAGCCATTTGACCGGGGAGCTGTTTTTT. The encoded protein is CASSHLTGELFF.